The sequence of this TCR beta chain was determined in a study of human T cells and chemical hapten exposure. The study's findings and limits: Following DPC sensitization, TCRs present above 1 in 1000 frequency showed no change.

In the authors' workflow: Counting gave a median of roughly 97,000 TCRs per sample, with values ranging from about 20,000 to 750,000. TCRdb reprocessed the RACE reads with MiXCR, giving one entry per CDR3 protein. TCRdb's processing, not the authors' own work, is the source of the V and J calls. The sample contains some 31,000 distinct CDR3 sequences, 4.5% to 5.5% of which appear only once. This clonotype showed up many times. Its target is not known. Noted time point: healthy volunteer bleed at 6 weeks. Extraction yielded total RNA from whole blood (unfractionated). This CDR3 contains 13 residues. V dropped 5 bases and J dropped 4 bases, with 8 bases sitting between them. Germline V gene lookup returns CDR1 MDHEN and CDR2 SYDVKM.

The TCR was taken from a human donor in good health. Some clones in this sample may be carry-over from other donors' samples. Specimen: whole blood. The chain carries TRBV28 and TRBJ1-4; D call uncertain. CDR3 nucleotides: TGTGCCAGCAGTGGCATCGGTAATGAAAAACTGTTTTTT. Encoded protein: CASSGIGNEKLFF.